What follows are 29 T cell receptor beta chains derived from one specimen sequenced in a study of T-cell memory formation after mild COVID-19. MiXCR, run by TCRdb on the 5' RACE reads, gives a single entry per CDR3 protein. Here the sample spans a few hundred thousand distinct CDR3 sequences, 16% being singletons. Sequenced material: PBMCs or a T cell subset sorted from them (not recorded which). These receptors all come from a man younger than 30 who had mild COVID-19 (a few samples of this study predate the infection). Cell type and time point are not known.

The J gene is TRBJ2-3, the V gene TRBV9; D is uncertain. The V gene lost 4 bases and the J gene lost 6 bases, with 12 bases spanning the gap. CDR1 and CDR2 from the germline V gene are SGDLS and YYNGEE. CDR3 length: 13 amino acids. CDR3: CASSLPPTDTQYF. DNA for the CDR3: TGTGCCAGCAGCCTCCCCCCCACGGATACGCAGTATTTT. The full variable domain, with the rest looked up from reference TRBV9 and TRBJ2-3, is DSGVTQTPKHLITATGQRVTLRCSPRSGDLSVYWYQQSLDQGLQFLIQYYNGEERAKGNILERFSAQQFPDLHSELNLSSLELGDSALYFCASSLPPTDTQYFGPGTRLTVL.

This clonotype has a handful of counts. The chain couples TRBV27 to TRBJ2-5; 8 bases agree with TRBD1. The CDR3 length is 14 residues. CDR1 MNHEY and CDR2 SMNVEV come from the germline V gene (reference sequence). V trimming: 5 bases; J trimming: 5 bases; junction bases outside the gene matches: 7. The CDR3 here is CASSIHRGWETQYF. CDR3 DNA: TGTGCCAGCAGTATCCACAGGGGGTGGGAGACCCAGTACTTC.

This clonotype was counted a few times. The chain uses TRBV24-1 and TRBJ2-1, with 7 bases lining up with TRBD1. The trim removed 4 bases at V and 6 bases at J, leaving 8 bases unmatched. The CDR3 loop spans 15 amino acids. Germline V gene data show CDR1 as KGHDR and CDR2 as SFDVKD. Here the CDR3 reads CATSDPDRAGNEQFF. CDR3 DNA: TGTGCCACCAGTGACCCTGACAGGGCAGGCAATGAGCAGTTCTTC.

This clonotype has just one count. The V call is TRBV5-5, the J call TRBJ2-7, with D perhaps assigned TRBD1 or TRBD2 (6 bases each). CDR1 SGHKS and CDR2 YYEKEE come from the germline V gene (reference sequence). The CDR3 length is 13 residues. V was cut by 3 bases and J by 6 bases, with 13 bases left in between. CDR3 region: CASSSGALGEQYV. CDR3 coding DNA: TGTGCCAGCAGCTCGGGGGCTTTAGGCGAGCAGTACGTC.

The chain joins TRBV11-2 to TRBJ2-1, with 7 bases lining up with TRBD1. Germline V lookup: CDR1 SGHAT, CDR2 FQNNGV. With V trimmed by 5 bases and J by 5 bases, 12 bases remained unmatched. This CDR3 spans 16 amino acids. The CDR3 sequence is CASSPLTGTENNEQFF. In nucleotides, the CDR3 is TGTGCCAGCAGCCCTCTTACCGGGACAGAAAACAATGAGCAGTTCTTC. Full variable domain (remainder filled in from reference TRBV11-2 and TRBJ2-1): EAGVAQSPRYKIIEKRQSVAFWCNPISGHATLYWYQQILGQGPKLLIQFQNNGVVDDSQLPKDRFSAERLKGVDSTLKIQPAKLEDSAVYLCASSPLTGTENNEQFFGPGTRLTVL.

The chain carries TRBV29-1 and TRBJ2-7; D call uncertain. The CDR3 has 11 amino acids. From germline, CDR1 is SQVTM and CDR2 ANQGSEA. The ends were cut back, 4 bases at V and 1 base at J, with 5 bases in the middle. Here the CDR3 DNA reads TGCAGCGTTGCAAATTCCTACGAGCAGTACTTC. Protein: CSVANSYEQYF.

This chain links TRBV19 with TRBJ2-1; 11 bases are shared with TRBD2. Germline V lookup: CDR1 LNHDA, CDR2 SQIVND (reference sequence). The CDR3 contains 16 residues. Trimming removed 1 base from V and 6 bases from J; junction bases left unmatched: 5. The CDR3 spells CASSIVTSGERNEQFF. CDR3 DNA: TGTGCCAGTAGTATAGTGACTAGCGGGGAGCGCAATGAGCAGTTCTTC.

The chain uses TRBV12-3 or TRBV12-4 and TRBJ2-1; a possible D gene is TRBD2 (5 bases). The CDR3 has 13 amino acids. Deletions cut 7 bases from V and 9 bases from J, with 16 bases between. The CDR3 loop reads CASNRDRGGEQFF. CDR3 coding DNA: TGTGCCAGCAATCGTGACCGGGGTGGTGAGCAGTTCTTC.

V usage is TRBV10-3 and J usage is TRBJ1-1; TRBD1 agrees at 9 bases. The CDR3 totals 13 residues. CDR1 is ENHRY, CDR2 SYGVKD, per germline. Unmatched junction bases numbered 10, after V lost 9 bases and J lost 8 bases. CDR3 nucleotides: TGTGCCATTTCCGGGACAGGGCTCATGGAAGCTTTCTTT. Amino acids: CAISGTGLMEAFF.

This clonotype was observed a single time. As DNA, the CDR3 is TGCGCCAGCAGCATATCCCCGCCAGCTGGCTACACCTTC. Its protein product is CASSISPPAGYTF. The V call is TRBV5-1, the J call TRBJ1-2; no clear D. In germline, CDR1 is SGHRS, CDR2 YFSETQ. CDR3 length equals 13 residues. V was pared by 4 bases and J by 7 bases, with 14 bases between.

This clonotype has a handful of counts. This rearrangement joins TRBV12-3 or TRBV12-4 to TRBJ1-1; D remains unclear. There are 16 residues in the CDR3. The V end lost 2 bases, the J end lost 2 bases, and 15 bases lay between the germline ends. This CDR3 is CASSLLGAAPNTEAFF. The CDR3 DNA sequence: TGTGCCAGCAGTTTATTGGGCGCGGCCCCAAACACTGAAGCTTTCTTT.

Only a few counts were recorded for this clonotype. CDR3 in DNA: TGTGCCAGCAGCGGGACAGGGGACTATAGCAATCAGCCCCAGCATTTT. Its translation: CASSGTGDYSNQPQHF. V gene TRBV7-9 combines with J gene TRBJ1-5; 10 bases match TRBD1. The V segment lost 5 bases and the J segment 0 bases; nucleotides outside the gene matches: 4. Germline V gene sequence: CDR1 SEHNR, CDR2 FQNEAQ (reference sequence). The CDR3 extends over 16 amino acids.

This clonotype has ten or more counts. This chain connects TRBV12-3 or TRBV12-4 to TRBJ2-3; D is uncertain. The CDR3 contains 14 residues. V was pared by 1 base and J by 8 bases, with 13 bases between. CDR3 residues: CASSLEGQLGTQYF. The CDR3 coding sequence is TGTGCCAGCAGTTTAGAAGGGCAACTGGGTACGCAGTATTTT.

The table lists this clonotype with many counts. Written as DNA, the CDR3 is TGCGCCAGCAGCCAAGATCTGGGGGCAGATACGCAGTATTTT. Its protein product is CASSQDLGADTQYF. The genes are TRBV4-1 and TRBJ2-3; D is tentatively TRBD1 or TRBD2 (5 bases each). This CDR3 comprises 14 residues. V lost 0 bases, J lost 4 bases, and 8 bases lay in between. Germline loops: CDR1 MGHRA, CDR2 YSYEKL.

The chain combines TRBV20-1 with TRBJ1-1, with D unresolved. Germline V gene data show CDR1 as DFQATT and CDR2 as SNEGSKA (reference sequence). The CDR3 extends over 11 amino acids. Deletions cut 7 bases from V and 0 bases from J, with 6 bases between. Here the CDR3 DNA reads TGCAGTGGGAGGGTGAACACTGAAGCTTTCTTT. It yields the protein CSGRVNTEAFF.

This clonotype was detected a few times. V is TRBV7-9 and J is TRBJ1-2; 12 bases map to TRBD1. Germline V gene lookup returns CDR1 SEHNR and CDR2 FQNEAQ (reference sequence). The ends lost 5 bases at V and 1 base at J; junction bases unmatched: 8. This CDR3 contains 17 residues. The CDR3: CASSGPGQGALNYGYTF. For the CDR3, the DNA is TGTGCCAGCAGCGGGCCGGGACAGGGGGCCCTTAACTATGGCTACACCTTC.

The V call is TRBV13, the J call TRBJ1-1; D might be TRBD1 (5 bases). The germline V gene encodes CDR1 PRHDT and CDR2 FYEKMQ (reference sequence). V gave up 0 bases and J gave up 1 base, with 9 bases separating them. This CDR3 contains 15 residues. The CDR3 region has the DNA TGTGCCAGCAGCTTAGGGGCGGGGGAGAACACTGAAGCTTTCTTT. Residues: CASSLGAGENTEAFF.

The rearrangement joins TRBV11-1 to TRBJ2-1; 15 bases are shared with TRBD2. Germline CDR1 and CDR2: SGHAT and FQDESV (reference sequence). Trimming at V came to 5 bases and at J to 9 bases, leaving 8 bases not matched to a gene. The CDR3 covers 16 residues. The CDR3: CASSVWGLAGGGEQFF. For the CDR3, the DNA is TGTGCCAGCAGCGTGTGGGGACTAGCGGGGGGAGGTGAGCAGTTCTTC.

V usage is TRBV5-5 and J usage is TRBJ2-7; D call uncertain. From germline, CDR1 is SGHKS and CDR2 YYEKEE (reference sequence). V gave up 0 bases and J gave up 1 base, with 5 bases separating them. CDR3 length: 13 amino acids. CDR3 residues: CASSLEVSYEQYV. As DNA, the CDR3 is TGTGCCAGCAGCTTGGAGGTATCCTACGAGCAGTACGTC.

The DNA for the CDR3 is TGCGCCAGCGTCGCCGGGCCTTCCTGGGGGAACGAGCAGTACTTC. Protein sequence: CASVAGPSWGNEQYF. J is TRBJ2-7 and V is TRBV10-2, with D possibly being TRBD1 or TRBD2 (5 bases each). Trimming cost V 8 bases and J 5 bases, with 22 bases left between them. The CDR3 consists of 15 residues. Per the germline V gene, CDR1 is WSHSY and CDR2 is SAAADI.

Only a few counts were recorded for this clonotype. The V and J genes are TRBV9 and TRBJ1-1; D is ambiguous. Germline-derived CDR1 and CDR2 are SGDLS and YYNGEE. Trimming took off 3 bases at V and 3 bases at J, with 9 bases between the two ends. This CDR3 has 13 amino acids. The CDR3 DNA is TGTGCCAGCAGCGGAAGTGGAGACACTGAAGCTTTCTTT. Its translation: CASSGSGDTEAFF. Looking up the rest from reference TRBV9 and TRBJ1-1 gives the full variable domain: DSGVTQTPKHLITATGQRVTLRCSPRSGDLSVYWYQQSLDQGLQFLIQYYNGEERAKGNILERFSAQQFPDLHSELNLSSLELGDSALYFCASSGSGDTEAFFGQGTRLTVV.

The chain uses TRBV20-1 and TRBJ2-3; unclear D gene. There are 11 residues in the CDR3. CDR1 and CDR2 from the germline V gene are DFQATT and SNEGSKA (reference sequence). Trimming took off 3 bases at V and 8 bases at J, with 9 bases between the two ends. The CDR3: CSASRATTQYF. The CDR3 DNA reads as TGCAGTGCTAGTCGGGCGACTACGCAGTATTTT.

There are a few counts of this clonotype. The rearrangement links TRBV5-1 to TRBJ1-2; TRBD1 aligns across 7 bases. CDR1 is SGHRS and CDR2 is YFSETQ in the germline V gene. The CDR3 totals 16 residues. The V gene end was trimmed by 4 bases and the J gene end by 2 bases; junction bases not matched to a gene: 11. The chain's CDR3 is CASSRGQLQENYGYTF. CDR3 nucleotides: TGCGCCAGCAGCAGGGGACAGCTACAGGAGAACTATGGCTACACCTTC.

The chain is built from TRBV5-1 and TRBJ2-7; D tentatively reads TRBD1 or TRBD2 (6 bases each). This CDR3 spans 14 amino acids. Trimming took 7 bases from V and 4 from J, leaving 18 bases between them. CDR1 and CDR2 (germline): SGHRS, YFSETQ. Here the CDR3 DNA reads TGCGCCAGCGCGGCGGGGCAGGGGATTTACGAGCAGTACTTC. Translation: CASAAGQGIYEQYF.

This clonotype was seen more than once but under ten times. The chain combines TRBV3-1 with TRBJ2-3; a weak D match, TRBD2 (6 bases). The CDR3 runs 15 residues. CDR1 is LGHDT and CDR2 is YNNKEL in the germline V gene (reference sequence). V lost 4 bases and J 3 bases, leaving 14 bases between the germline ends. The CDR3 DNA sequence: TGTGCCAGCAGCCCGGGCGGGGCCCTAACAGATACGCAGTATTTT. This encodes CASSPGGALTDTQYF.

This clonotype has ten or more counts. The rearrangement uses TRBV1 and TRBJ2-7; the table's D call TRBD1 went unverified against the DNA. TRBV1 is deemed a pseudogene. The CDR3 contains 15 residues. The CDR3 sequence: CTSSQTGGETYEQYF. The CDR3 coding sequence is TGCACCAGCAGCCAGACAGGGGGTGAAACCTACGAGCAGTACTTC.

This clonotype was picked up many times. The chain links TRBV5-1 to TRBJ1-2, with D unclear. The germline V gene has CDR1 SGHRS and CDR2 YFSETQ. The germline V and J ends were trimmed by 4 bases and 6 bases, with 19 bases remaining between them. The CDR3 is 15 amino acids. CDR3 sequence reads: CASSIEWQALDGYTF. CDR3 nucleotides: TGCGCCAGCAGCATTGAGTGGCAGGCCCTTGATGGCTACACCTTC.

This chain links TRBV5-4 with TRBJ2-3; D remains unclear. V was trimmed by 1 base and J by 6 bases, leaving 12 bases between them. Germline V lookup: CDR1 SGHNT, CDR2 YYREEE (reference sequence). There are 14 residues in the CDR3. The CDR3, as DNA: TGTGCCAGCAGCTTGACGTCTTCCTTGGATACGCAGTATTTT. The encoded protein is CASSLTSSLDTQYF.

This clonotype occurred a few times. The DNA for the CDR3 is TGTGCCAGCAGCTTAGAGCGGGGTTCAGATACGCAGTATTTT. It is translated as CASSLERGSDTQYF. The chain is built from TRBV7-2 and TRBJ2-3; 7 bases align to TRBD2. This CDR3 has 14 amino acids. From germline, CDR1 is SGHTA and CDR2 FQGNSA. V lost 1 base and J lost 4; bases outside the gene matches: 2.